This T cell receptor beta chain is drawn from a study of vaccination and CD4 T cells after COVID-19. Study background: The convalescents, six males and four females, included two who were Hispanic.

With respect to this clonotype: Its antigen remains unidentified.

Losses at the gene ends were 0 bases for V and 11 bases for J; bases not matched to a gene: 13. The germline V gene has CDR1 DFQATT and CDR2 SNEGSKA (reference sequence). The CDR3 loop spans 15 amino acids. The Oncomine TCR Beta short-read assay sequenced DNA from cultured CD4+ T cells. Each CDR3 protein is one row after TCRdb ran MiXCR on the PCR reads. The sample holds about 15,000 distinct CDR3 sequences, 53% seen once. This sample's treatment: 10-day PBMC culture with coronavirus spike peptide pools or control peptides (ViraFEST assay). It was with roughly 10 IU/ml IL-2 and roughly 9.1 ug/ml peptide pools that more than 1.5 million PBMCs per well were cultured.

This chain links TRBV20-1 with TRBJ1-1, with 9 bases matching TRBD1. The TCR comes from a human donor who had recovered from COVID-19. The source was CD4+ T cells from blood, cultured in vitro, collected before SARS-CoV-2 vaccination. The CDR3 sequence is CSARDQGQGYRKAFF. As DNA, the CDR3 is TGCAGTGCTAGAGATCAGGGACAGGGCTATAGGAAGGCTTTCTTT.